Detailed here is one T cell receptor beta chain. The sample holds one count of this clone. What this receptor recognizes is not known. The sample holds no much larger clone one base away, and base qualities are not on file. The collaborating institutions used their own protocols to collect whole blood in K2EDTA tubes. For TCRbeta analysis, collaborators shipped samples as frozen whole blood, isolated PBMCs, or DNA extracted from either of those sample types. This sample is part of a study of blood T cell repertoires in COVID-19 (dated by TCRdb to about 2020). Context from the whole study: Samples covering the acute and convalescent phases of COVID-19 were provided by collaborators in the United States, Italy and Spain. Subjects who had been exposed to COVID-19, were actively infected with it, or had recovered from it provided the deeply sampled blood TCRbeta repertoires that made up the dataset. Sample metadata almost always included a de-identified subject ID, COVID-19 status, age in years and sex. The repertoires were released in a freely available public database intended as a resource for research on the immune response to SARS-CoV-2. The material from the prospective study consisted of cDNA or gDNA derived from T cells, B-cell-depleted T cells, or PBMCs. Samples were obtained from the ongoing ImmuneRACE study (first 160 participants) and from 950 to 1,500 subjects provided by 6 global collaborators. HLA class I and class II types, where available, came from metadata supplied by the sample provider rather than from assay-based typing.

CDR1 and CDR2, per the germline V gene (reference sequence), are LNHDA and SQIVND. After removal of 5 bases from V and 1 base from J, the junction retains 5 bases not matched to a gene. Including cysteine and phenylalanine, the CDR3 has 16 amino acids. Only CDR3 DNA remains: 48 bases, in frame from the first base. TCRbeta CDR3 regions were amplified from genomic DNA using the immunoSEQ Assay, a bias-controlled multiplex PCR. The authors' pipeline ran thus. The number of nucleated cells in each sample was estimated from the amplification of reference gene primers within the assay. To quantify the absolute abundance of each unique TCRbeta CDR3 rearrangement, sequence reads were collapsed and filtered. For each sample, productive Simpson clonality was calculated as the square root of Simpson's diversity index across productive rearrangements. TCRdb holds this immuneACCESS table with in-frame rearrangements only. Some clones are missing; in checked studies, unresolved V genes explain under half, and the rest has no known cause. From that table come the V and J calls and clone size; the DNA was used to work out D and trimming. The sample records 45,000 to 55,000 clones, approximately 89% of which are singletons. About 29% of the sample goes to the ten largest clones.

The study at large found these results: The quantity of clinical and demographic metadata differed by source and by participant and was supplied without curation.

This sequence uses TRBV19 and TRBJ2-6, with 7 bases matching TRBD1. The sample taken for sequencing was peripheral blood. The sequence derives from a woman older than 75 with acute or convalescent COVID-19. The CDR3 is CASSALQGSGANVLTF. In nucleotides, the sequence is TGTGCCAGTAGTGCCCTACAGGGGTCTGGGGCCAACGTCCTGACTTTC.